This T cell receptor beta chain was sequenced during a study of a mutant IDH1 vaccine in newly diagnosed glioma. Study as a whole: Treated patients had a mean age of about 40 years and a roughly 60% male, around 38% female split. The earlier regimen, radiotherapy, temozolomide, or both, was most often both. Study findings and constraints: Pseudoprogression apparently lacked any relation to changes in top peripheral T cell clonotypes.

Time point denoted: baseline, week 1 (first vaccination visit). Specified treatment: pre-vaccination baseline after standard-of-care therapy. Each tumor in the donors was a new WHO grade 3 or 4 astrocytoma, IDH1-mutant and ATRX-lost. A remark on this clone: Its target is not known.

This table comes from immunoSEQ multiplex PCR, and its TCRdb copy is limited to in-frame clones, with some not included. Of tens of thousands of clones listed, roughly 80% are singletons. The trim removed 5 bases at V and 7 bases at J, leaving 18 bases unmatched. CDR3 length: 18 residues. CDR1 is LNHDA and CDR2 is SQIVND in the germline V gene (reference sequence). The receptor was derived from a middle-aged woman with glioma. The sample was PBMCs, taken from a glioma patient treated with radiotherapy, temozolomide or both. The V gene is TRBV19, the J gene TRBJ2-3, with TRBD2 identical over 10 bases. As DNA, the CDR3 is TGTGCCAGTAGTGCCCGAGGTAGCGGGGGGCTTATGTCCTATACGCAGTATTTT. Translating it yields CASSARGSGGLMSYTQYF.